The 26 T cell receptor beta chains below were found in one sample sequenced in a study of cytomegalovirus exposure and HLA in healthy donors. Primers included in the PCR were 60 Vbeta and 13 Jbeta primers. Repertoires were generated with immunoSEQ multiplex PCR, while TCRdb's copy carries only in-frame clones and drops some. Among 160,000 or so clones listed, about 69% were seen once. The sample consisted of PBMCs. The receptors derive from a human donor in good health.

The rearrangement uses TRBV4-1 and TRBJ2-7; D might be TRBD1 (5 bases). Germline lookup yields CDR1 MGHRA and CDR2 YSYEKL. Trimming removed 2 bases at V and 6 bases at J, with 17 bases between. The CDR3 is made up of 15 amino acids. DNA of the CDR3: TGCGCCAGCAGCCAAATTGGTTCAGGGTCCCGCGAGCAGTACTTC. Protein: CASSQIGSGSREQYF.

V usage is TRBV7-8 and J usage is TRBJ1-2; D not certain. Germline V gives CDR1 SGHVS, CDR2 FQNEAQ. CDR3 length: 15 residues. Trimming pared 2 bases from V and 3 bases from J, leaving 13 bases between. The CDR3 DNA reads as TGTGCCAGCAGCTTAACGTCGTCGGGAGACTATGGCTACACCTTC. Translation: CASSLTSSGDYGYTF.

This clone was detected a few times. The chain uses TRBV10-3 and TRBJ2-5; D perhaps matches TRBD2 (7 bases). CDR3 length: 13 amino acids. Germline V gives CDR1 ENHRY, CDR2 SYGVKD. Trimming removed 6 bases at V and 2 bases at J, with 10 bases between. CDR3 amino acids: CAIREGGQETQYF. Written as DNA, the CDR3 is TGTGCCATCAGGGAGGGGGGGCAAGAGACCCAGTACTTC.

This clone was observed a few times. The gene calls are TRBV2 and TRBJ1-2; TRBD1 aligns across 10 bases. Germline CDR1 and CDR2: SNHLY and FYNNEI. The CDR3 is made up of 16 amino acids. Germline trimming cut 7 bases from V and 0 bases from J; bases unmatched to any gene: 8. The CDR3 reads CASKTGTGASNYGYTF. The CDR3 nucleotides are TGTGCCAGCAAGACCGGGACAGGGGCCTCTAACTATGGCTACACCTTC.

The chain combines TRBV7-3 with TRBJ2-1; 10 bases line up with TRBD2. The CDR3 runs to 16 residues. J was trimmed by 4 bases and V by 5 bases; bases with no gene match: 8. Germline V lookup: CDR1 SGHTA, CDR2 FQGTGA. Here the CDR3 reads CASSLRLAGEYNEQFF. DNA for the CDR3: TGTGCCAGCAGCCTCCGGCTAGCGGGGGAATACAATGAGCAGTTCTTC.

This clone was seen only a few times. The chain couples TRBV14 to TRBJ2-2; TRBD2 agrees at 9 bases. Germline assignment: CDR1 SGHDN and CDR2 FVKESK. CDR3 size: 15 residues. The V segment lost 4 bases and the J segment 5 bases; nucleotides outside the gene matches: 5. CDR3 in DNA: TGTGCCAGCAGCCGCGGGGGGGCTAGGACCGGGGAGCTGTTTTTT. It yields the protein CASSRGGARTGELFF. The complete variable domain, with remaining parts taken from reference TRBV14 and TRBJ2-2, reads EAGVTQFPSHSVIEKGQTVTLRCDPISGHDNLYWYRRVMGKEIKFLLHFVKESKQDESGMPNNRFLAERTGGTYSTLKVQPAELEDSGVYFCASSRGGARTGELFFGEGSRLTVL.

This clone was recorded only once. V usage is TRBV5-6 and J usage is TRBJ1-2; TRBD1 agrees at 9 bases. The CDR3 consists of 15 residues. V shed 0 bases, J shed 4 bases, and the junction held 4 bases outside the gene matches. Germline loops: CDR1 SGHDT, CDR2 YYEEEE. CDR3 residues: CASSLAGQGSYGYTF. CDR3 nucleotide sequence: TGTGCCAGCAGCTTGGCCGGACAGGGGAGCTATGGCTACACCTTC. The full variable domain, completed using reference TRBV5-6 and TRBJ1-2, is DAGVTQSPTHLIKTRGQQVTLRCSPKSGHDTVSWYQQALGQGPQFIFQYYEEEERQRGNFPDRFSGHQFPNYSSELNVNALLLGDSALYLCASSLAGQGSYGYTFGSGTRLTVV.

This chain connects TRBV19 to TRBJ2-7; D perhaps matches TRBD1 (6 bases). The CDR3 totals 15 residues. Trimming stripped 6 bases from V and 5 bases from J, with 20 bases between. Germline CDR1 LNHDA, CDR2 SQIVND (reference sequence). CDR3 sequence: CASSQIRGMWNEQYF. The CDR3 nucleotides are TGTGCCAGTAGCCAGATAAGGGGGATGTGGAACGAGCAGTACTTC.

This clone was seen only a few times. The chain links TRBV6-1 to TRBJ1-1, with TRBD1 identical over 9 bases. The length of the CDR3 is 15 residues. V lost 5 bases to trimming and J lost 3 bases; unmatched junction nucleotides: 7. Germline CDR1 MNHNS, CDR2 SASEGT. In DNA, the CDR3 is TGTGCCAGCAGTAAAGACAGGGGGACCTACACTGAAGCTTTCTTT. Its protein product is CASSKDRGTYTEAFF.

This chain connects TRBV6-1 to TRBJ1-1; D perhaps matches TRBD1 (6 bases). The V end was cut by 3 bases, the J end by 10 bases, with 18 bases between. The CDR3 has 14 residues. CDR1 MNHNS and CDR2 SASEGT come from the germline V gene. The DNA for the CDR3 is TGTGCCAGCAGTGATTACCGGACAGTGTCTGGAGCTTTCTTT. Translation: CASSDYRTVSGAFF.

This clone was detected once. The CDR3 reads CASTSFSTGEAFF. Written as DNA, the CDR3 is TGTGCCAGCACCTCATTTTCTACAGGGGAAGCTTTCTTT. The chain carries TRBV4-2 and TRBJ1-1; tentatively, D is TRBD1 (6 bases). V was trimmed by 7 bases and J by 8 bases, leaving 17 bases between them. The CDR3 is 13 amino acids. Germline lookup yields CDR1 LGHNA and CDR2 YNFKEQ.

This chain connects TRBV7-8 to TRBJ2-3; tentatively, D is TRBD2 (5 bases). With 3 bases removed from V and 5 bases from J, the gap between germline ends came to 6 bases. The CDR3 runs to 12 residues. Germline assignment: CDR1 SGHVS and CDR2 FQNEAQ. The CDR3 protein is CASSFGLDTQYF. For the CDR3, the DNA is TGTGCCAGCAGCTTCGGACTAGATACGCAGTATTTT.

The chain has TRBV6-1 and TRBJ1-5; D might be TRBD1 (5 bases). V lost 7 bases and J lost 4, with 14 bases in between. The CDR3 is 14 amino acids. Looked up from germline, CDR1 is MNHNS and CDR2 is SASEGT. The CDR3 region has the DNA TGTGCCAGCAAAGCTGGACAACTAAATCAGCCCCAGCATTTT. Translated: CASKAGQLNQPQHF.

The J gene is TRBJ2-7, the V gene TRBV28; 10 positions match TRBD1. J lost 3 bases, V lost 2 bases, and 4 bases had no gene match. This CDR3 comprises 15 residues. From germline, CDR1 is MDHEN and CDR2 SYDVKM. In nucleotides, the CDR3 is TGTGCCAGCAGTTTAGTCGGACAGGGGGTCTACGAGCAGTACTTC. Amino acid sequence: CASSLVGQGVYEQYF.

As for this clone: At one end, the junction sequence differs from germline, possibly due to a read error. DNA of the CDR3: TGTGCTAGCAGCTTAGCTTGGACAGGGGGTAAATCTGGGGCCAACGTCCTGACTTTC. Amino acid sequence: CASSLAWTGGKSGANVLTF. V usage is TRBV7-7 and J usage is TRBJ2-6; TRBD1 matches 10 bases. The CDR3 runs to 19 residues. CDR1 and CDR2 from the germline V gene are SSHAT and FNYEAQ (reference sequence).

The gene calls are TRBV5-1 and TRBJ2-5; TRBD1 aligns across 10 bases. The J call may be mistaken, given a closer DNA end match to TRBJ2-7. This CDR3 has 15 amino acids. CDR1 and CDR2 from the germline V gene are SGHRS and YFSETQ. CDR3 in DNA: TGCGCCAGCAGCTTGGGCGGGACAGGGGCCTACGAGCAGTACTTC. Its protein product is CASSLGGTGAYEQYF.

The chain uses TRBV4-1 and TRBJ1-2; TRBD1 is a possible D gene (6 bases). Trimming removed 2 bases from V and 4 bases from J, with 14 bases in between. Germline V gene sequence: CDR1 MGHRA, CDR2 YSYEKL. The CDR3 has 15 amino acids. Here the CDR3 reads CASSQSPGQIYGYTF. DNA of the CDR3: TGCGCCAGCAGCCAAAGCCCAGGACAGATCTATGGCTACACCTTC.

Here the CDR3 DNA reads TGCGCCAGCAGCCAAAGTTGGACAGAGAAAGAGACCCAGTACTTC. Its translation: CASSQSWTEKETQYF. The chain employs TRBV4-1 and TRBJ2-5; D is perhaps TRBD1 (6 bases). Per the germline V gene, CDR1 is MGHRA and CDR2 is YSYEKL. The CDR3 is 15 amino acids. The V gene lost 2 bases and the J gene lost 3 bases, with 13 bases spanning the gap.

This chain links TRBV30 with TRBJ2-7, with D perhaps matching TRBD1 (5 bases). Per germline, CDR1 GTSNPN and CDR2 SVGIG (reference sequence). The CDR3 consists of 11 residues. V gave up 5 bases and J gave up 6 bases, with 11 bases separating them. The DNA for the CDR3 is TGTGCCTGGGCCGGAAGGGGCGAGCAGTACTTC. As protein: CAWAGRGEQYF. Full variable domain (remainder filled in from reference TRBV30 and TRBJ2-7): SQTIHQWPATLVQPVGSPLSLECTVEGTSNPNLYWYRQAAGRGLQLLFYSVGIGQISSEVPQNLSASRPQDRQFILSSKKLLLSDSGFYLCAWAGRGEQYFGPGTRLTVT.

In this sample, this clone turned up a few times. The chain recombines TRBV7-3 with TRBJ1-1, with D perhaps matching TRBD1 (6 bases). The CDR3 covers 17 residues. V was cut by 1 base and J by 4 bases, with 19 bases left in between. Germline V gene lookup returns CDR1 SGHTA and CDR2 FQGTGA. The CDR3 bases are TGTGCCAGCAGCTTAAGAAACGTCCAGGGGAGAGCCACTGAAGCTTTCTTT. Translating gives CASSLRNVQGRATEAFF.

The chain combines TRBV6-6 with TRBJ1-1; maybe TRBD1 (6 bases). The V gene's germline CDR1 is MNHNY and CDR2 SVGAGI (reference sequence). This CDR3 has 11 amino acids. V was clipped by 7 bases and J by 11 bases, with 14 bases between them. The CDR3 reads CASTGGARAFF. The CDR3 DNA reads TGTGCCAGCACGGGGGGGGCGCGGGCTTTCTTT.

The chain uses TRBV19 and TRBJ1-6; 10 nucleotides line up with TRBD1. CDR1 LNHDA and CDR2 SQIVND come from the germline V gene (reference sequence). J was trimmed by 7 bases and V by 6 bases; bases with no gene match: 12. The CDR3 has 17 amino acids. The CDR3: CASRDAGTGVWNSPLHF. The CDR3 nucleotides read TGTGCCAGTAGGGACGCCGGGACAGGGGTGTGGAATTCACCCCTCCACTTT.

In its sample, this clone was seen once. The rearrangement uses TRBV7-9 and TRBJ1-2; 7 bases align to TRBD1. The CDR3 is 15 amino acids. The V segment lost 1 base and the J segment 7 bases; nucleotides outside the gene matches: 9. Germline V gives CDR1 SEHNR, CDR2 FQNEAQ (reference sequence). Here the CDR3 reads CASSLVRGRGVGYTF. Written as DNA, the CDR3 is TGTGCCAGCAGCTTAGTGAGGGGGCGCGGGGTTGGCTACACCTTC.

The chain recombines TRBV7-2 with TRBJ2-2; possibly TRBD2 for D (5 bases). V lost 5 bases and J 6 bases, leaving 10 bases between the germline ends. CDR1 is SGHTA and CDR2 is FQGNSA in the germline V gene. CDR3 length: 13 residues. CDR3 sequence reads: CASSEGFAGELFF. For the CDR3, the DNA is TGTGCCAGCAGCGAGGGTTTCGCCGGGGAGCTGTTTTTT.

V usage is TRBV7-6 and J usage is TRBJ2-5, with D unclear. CDR3 length equals 11 residues. Trimming pared 4 bases from V and 2 bases from J, leaving 2 bases between. The germline V gene encodes CDR1 SGHVS and CDR2 FNYEAQ. The CDR3 sequence is CASSSQETQYF. CDR3 coding DNA: TGTGCCAGCAGCTCTCAAGAGACCCAGTACTTC.

Here the CDR3 reads CASSSLLGGNQPQHF. DNA of the CDR3: TGTGCCAGCAGCTCCCTCCTGGGGGGAAATCAGCCCCAGCATTTT. V and J are TRBV7-8 and TRBJ1-5; the D gene is possibly TRBD1 (5 bases). Germline V gene data show CDR1 as SGHVS and CDR2 as FQNEAQ. The CDR3 totals 15 residues. Trimming took 4 bases from V and 4 from J, leaving 14 bases between them.